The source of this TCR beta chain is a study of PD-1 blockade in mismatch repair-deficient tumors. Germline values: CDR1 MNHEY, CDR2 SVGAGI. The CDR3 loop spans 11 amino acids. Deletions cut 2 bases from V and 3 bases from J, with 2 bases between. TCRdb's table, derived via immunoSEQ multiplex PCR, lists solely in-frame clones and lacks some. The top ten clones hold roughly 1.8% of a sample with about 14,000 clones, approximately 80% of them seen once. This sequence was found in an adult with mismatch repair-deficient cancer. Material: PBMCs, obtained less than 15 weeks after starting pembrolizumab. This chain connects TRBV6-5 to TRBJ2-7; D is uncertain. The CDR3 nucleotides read TGTGCCAGCAGTTACCACTACGAGCAGTACTTC. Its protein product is CASSYHYEQYF.